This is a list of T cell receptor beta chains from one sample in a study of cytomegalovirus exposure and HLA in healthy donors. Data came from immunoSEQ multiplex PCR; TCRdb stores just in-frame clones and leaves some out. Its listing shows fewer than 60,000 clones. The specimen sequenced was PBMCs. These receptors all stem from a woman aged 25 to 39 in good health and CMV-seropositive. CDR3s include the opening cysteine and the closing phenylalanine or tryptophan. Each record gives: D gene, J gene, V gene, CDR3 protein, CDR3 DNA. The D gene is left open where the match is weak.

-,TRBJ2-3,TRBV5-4,CASSSRQGTDTQYF,TGTGCCAGCAGCTCCCGACAGGGCACAGATACGCAGTATTTT
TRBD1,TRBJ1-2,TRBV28,CASSSDGQGVYGYTF,TGTGCCAGCAGTTCTGATGGACAGGGAGTCTATGGCTACACCTTC
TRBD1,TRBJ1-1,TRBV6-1,CASSDLFGTANTEAFF,TGTGCCAGCAGTGATCTGTTTGGGACAGCGAACACTGAAGCTTTCTTT
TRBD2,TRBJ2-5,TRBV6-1,CASLRESGRSETQYF,TGTGCCAGCTTACGGGAAAGCGGGAGAAGTGAGACCCAGTACTTC
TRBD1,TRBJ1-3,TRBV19,CASSIRQGPISGNTIYF,TGTGCCAGTAGTATCAGACAGGGCCCAATCTCTGGAAACACCATATATTTT
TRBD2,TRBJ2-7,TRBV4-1,CASSHGRGGNEQYF,TGCGCCAGCAGCCATGGGCGGGGGGGGAACGAGCAGTACTTC
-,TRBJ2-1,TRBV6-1,CASSGGRGSYNEQFF,TGTGCCAGCAGTGGTGGCCGGGGCTCCTACAATGAGCAGTTCTTC
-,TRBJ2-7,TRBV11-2,CASQEGVEQYF,TGTGCCAGCCAGGAAGGGGTCGAGCAGTACTTC
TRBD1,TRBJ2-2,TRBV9,CASSGPDRGFAGELFF,TGTGCCAGCAGCGGGCCGGACAGGGGTTTCGCCGGGGAGCTGTTTTTT
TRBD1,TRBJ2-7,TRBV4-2,CASSQEPLLRQGSSYEQYF,TGTGCCAGCAGCCAGGAACCACTACTTAGACAGGGGAGCTCCTACGAGCAGTACTTC
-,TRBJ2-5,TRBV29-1,CSVGFLSRRYQETQYF,TGCAGCGTTGGGTTCCTAAGTCGGCGGTACCAAGAGACCCAGTACTTC
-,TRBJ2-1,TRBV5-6,CASSHRLRDSLGNEQFF,TGTGCCAGCAGTCACCGACTTCGGGACTCGCTGGGCAATGAGCAGTTCTTC
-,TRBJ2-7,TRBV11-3,CASSLSRSSYEQYF,TGTGCCAGCAGCCTCTCTAGGAGCTCCTACGAGCAGTACTTC
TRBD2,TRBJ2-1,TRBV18,CASSPTLGGASSNEQFF,TGTGCCAGCTCACCGACCCTCGGGGGGGCCTCAAGCAATGAGCAGTTCTTC
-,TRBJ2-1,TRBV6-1,CASSEEGRDYNEQFF,TGTGCCAGCAGTGAAGAGGGCAGGGACTACAATGAGCAGTTCTTC
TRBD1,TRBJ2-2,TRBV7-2,CASSWRQGAGGELFF,TGTGCCAGCAGCTGGAGACAGGGGGCGGGGGGGGAGCTGTTTTTT
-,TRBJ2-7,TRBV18,CASSPPLTAPLDEQYF,TGTGCCAGCTCACCACCTCTGACAGCCCCCTTGGACGAGCAGTACTTC
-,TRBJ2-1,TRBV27,CASSHRPANSPLNEQFF,TGTGCCAGCAGTCACAGACCAGCTAACTCGCCGCTCAATGAGCAGTTCTTC
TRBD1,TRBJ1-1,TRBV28,CASTTGSWNTEAFF,TGTGCCAGCACGACAGGGAGTTGGAACACTGAAGCTTTCTTT
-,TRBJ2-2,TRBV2,CASSEARGELFF,TGTGCCAGCAGTGAAGCGCGCGGGGAGCTGTTTTTT
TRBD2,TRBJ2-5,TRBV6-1,CASSEQTSGGETQYF,TGTGCCAGCAGTGAGCAGACTAGCGGGGGGGAGACCCAGTACTTC
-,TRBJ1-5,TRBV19,CASSMSGRSNQPQHF,TGTGCCAGTAGTATGTCGGGGAGGAGCAATCAGCCCCAGCATTTT
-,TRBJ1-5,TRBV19,CASSIGARQPQHF,TGTGCCAGTAGTATAGGGGCCCGACAGCCCCAGCATTTT
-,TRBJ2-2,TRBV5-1,CASSLQNSNTGELFF,TGCGCCAGCAGCTTACAGAATTCGAACACCGGGGAGCTGTTTTTT
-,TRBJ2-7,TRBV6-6,CASSLNPGAISEQYF,TGTGCCAGCAGTTTAAATCCGGGAGCGATATCCGAGCAGTACTTC
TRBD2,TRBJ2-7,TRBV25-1,CASSESQRGSSYEQYF,TGTGCCAGCAGTGAATCCCAGCGGGGTAGCTCCTACGAGCAGTACTTC
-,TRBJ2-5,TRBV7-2,CASSLGGQPQETQYF,TGTGCCAGCAGCTTAGGGGGGCAGCCTCAAGAGACCCAGTACTTC
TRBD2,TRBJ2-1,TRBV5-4,CASSWGGNEQFF,TGTGCCAGCAGCTGGGGGGGAAATGAGCAGTTCTTC
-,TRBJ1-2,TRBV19,CATPTGSGYTF,TGTGCCACTCCAACAGGGAGCGGCTACACCTTC
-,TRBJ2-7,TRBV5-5,CASSLAGLAFYEQYF,TGTGCCAGCAGCTTGGCGGGTCTAGCGTTCTACGAGCAGTACTTC
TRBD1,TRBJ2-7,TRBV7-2,CASSFDRGRDEQYF,TGTGCCAGCAGCTTCGACAGGGGAAGAGACGAGCAGTACTTC
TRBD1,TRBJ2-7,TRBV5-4,CASSLGPDRGRYEQYF,TGTGCCAGCAGCTTGGGACCCGACAGGGGGAGGTACGAGCAGTACTTC
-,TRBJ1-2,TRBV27,CASSLQAPEVYGYTF,TGTGCCAGCAGTTTACAGGCCCCAGAAGTCTATGGCTACACCTTC
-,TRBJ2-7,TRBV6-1,CASLDRRYSYEQYF,TGTGCCAGCTTAGACAGACGTTACTCCTACGAGCAGTACTTC
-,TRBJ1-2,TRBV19,CASSDLSGENRGYTF,TGTGCCAGTAGTGATCTATCGGGAGAAAATCGTGGCTACACCTTC
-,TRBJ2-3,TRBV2,CASSEAVRTQYF,TGTGCCAGCAGTGAAGCGGTGAGGACGCAGTATTTT
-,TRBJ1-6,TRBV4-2,CASSQEAVQGGSPLHF,TGTGCCAGCAGCCAAGAGGCCGTCCAGGGTGGTTCACCCCTCCACTTT
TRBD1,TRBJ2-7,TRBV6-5,CASSQRQGATYEQYF,TGTGCCAGCAGCCAAAGACAGGGGGCAACCTACGAGCAGTACTTC
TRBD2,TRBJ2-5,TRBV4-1,CASSQELAGAIRRETQYF,TGCGCCAGCAGCCAAGAACTAGCGGGGGCTATCCGGAGGGAGACCCAGTACTTC
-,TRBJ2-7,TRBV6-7,CASSYSTVKGTREQYF,TGTGCCAGCAGTTACTCGACCGTCAAGGGGACAAGGGAGCAGTACTTC
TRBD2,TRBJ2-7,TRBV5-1,CASSLGAGGAYEQYF,TGCGCCAGCAGCTTGGGAGCGGGGGGCGCCTACGAGCAGTACTTC
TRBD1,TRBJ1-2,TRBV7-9,CASSTGQGDHGYTF,TGTGCCAGCAGCACCGGACAGGGCGACCATGGCTACACCTTC
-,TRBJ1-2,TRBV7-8,CASSLVTGYGYTF,TGTGCCAGCAGCTTAGTGACAGGATATGGCTACACCTTC
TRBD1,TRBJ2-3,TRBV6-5,CDSQNRGADTQYF,TGTGACAGCCAGAACAGGGGCGCAGATACGCAGTATTTT
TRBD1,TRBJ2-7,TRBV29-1,CSAAGGPYEQYF,TGCAGCGCAGCAGGGGGCCCCTACGAGCAGTACTTC
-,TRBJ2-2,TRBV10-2,CASSPTRVGELFF,TGCGCTAGTAGTCCGACTAGAGTTGGGGAGCTGTTTTTT
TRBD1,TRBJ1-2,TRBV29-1,CSVQRDSYGYTF,TGCAGCGTTCAACGGGACAGCTATGGCTACACCTTC
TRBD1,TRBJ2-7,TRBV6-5,CASSPDRGAYEQYF,TGTGCCAGCAGCCCCGACAGGGGCGCCTACGAGCAGTACTTC
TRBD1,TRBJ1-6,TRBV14,CASSQEDREFSPLHF,TGTGCCAGCAGCCAAGAGGACAGGGAATTCTCACCCCTCCACTTT
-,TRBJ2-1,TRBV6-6,CASSSQSFNEQFF,TGTGCCAGTTCTAGCCAGAGTTTCAATGAGCAGTTCTTC
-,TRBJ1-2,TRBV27,CASSHGANYGYTF,TGTGCCAGCAGTCACGGAGCTAACTATGGCTACACCTTC
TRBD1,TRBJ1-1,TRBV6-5,CASSYSGDTGDTEAFF,TGTGCCAGCAGTTACTCCGGGGACACAGGGGACACTGAAGCTTTCTTT
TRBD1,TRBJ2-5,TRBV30,CAWIPHRGGETQYF,TGTGCCTGGATCCCACACAGGGGCGGGGAGACCCAGTACTTC
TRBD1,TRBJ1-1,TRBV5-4,CASSLEVDRGLPEAFF,TGTGCCAGCAGCTTAGAAGTGGACAGGGGGCTTCCTGAAGCTTTCTTT
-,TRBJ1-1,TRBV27,CASSLSSSAEAFF,TGTGCCAGCAGTTTATCGTCGAGCGCTGAAGCTTTCTTT
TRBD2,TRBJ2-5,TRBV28,CATYGGGAGETQYF,TGTGCCACCTATGGCGGGGGGGCGGGGGAGACCCAGTACTTC
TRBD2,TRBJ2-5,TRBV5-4,CAWRETSEETQYF,TGTGCCTGGCGGGAGACTAGCGAAGAGACCCAGTACTTC
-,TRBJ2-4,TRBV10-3,CAASSSGIQYF,TGTGCCGCATCATCGAGTGGCATTCAGTACTTC
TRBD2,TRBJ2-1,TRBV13,CASSAGVEQFF,TGTGCCAGCAGCGCGGGAGTGGAGCAGTTCTTC
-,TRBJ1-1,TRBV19,CASSIQLNTEAFF,TGTGCCAGTAGTATCCAACTTAACACTGAAGCTTTCTTT